A selection of T cell receptor beta chains follows, all from one sample in a study of blood T cell repertoires in COVID-19. Here immunoSEQ multiplex PCR was the method, and the copy in TCRdb shows in-frame clones only, minus some. The table has about 200,000 clones, around 83% seen once. Input material: peripheral blood. These receptors all come from a woman in her forties or fifties with COVID-19, enrolled during active disease. Each CDR3 is given with its conserved first and last residue. D genes are given only for firm matches. Clone sizes are given selectively: once, few, many, or a class where the clone is expanded.

TRBD2	TRBJ2-1	TRBV5-1	.	CASSLGLAGKNEQFF	TGCGCCAGCAGCTTAGGACTAGCGGGGAAAAATGAGCAGTTCTTC
.	TRBJ1-3	TRBV7-2	.	CASSLVAGAGNTIYF	TGTGCCAGCAGCTTAGTGGCAGGGGCTGGAAACACCATATATTTT
.	TRBJ2-7	TRBV28	.	CASSPYHEQYF	TGTGCCAGCAGCCCCTACCACGAGCAGTACTTC
.	TRBJ1-6	TRBV3-1/TRBV3-2	.	CARTKGASLSPLHF	TGTGCCAGAACTAAGGGAGCTTCATTATCACCCCTCCACTTT
.	TRBJ2-7	TRBV5-1	few	CASSWGGQLPPYEQYF	TGCGCCAGCAGCTGGGGGGGCCAACTCCCACCCTACGAGCAGTACTTC
.	TRBJ1-2	TRBV19	.	CASSTIPEAYGYTF	TGTGCCAGTTCAACCATCCCCGAAGCCTATGGCTACACCTTC
.	TRBJ2-3	TRBV5-4	.	CASSLAGITDTQYF	TGTGCCAGCAGCTTGGCAGGCATCACAGATACGCAGTATTTT
.	TRBJ1-1	TRBV7-2	.	CASSPPGHKNTEAFF	TGTGCCAGCAGCCCTCCGGGACACAAGAACACTGAAGCTTTCTTT
TRBD2	TRBJ2-3	TRBV11-2	.	CASSLMGPPGGLADTQYF	TGTGCCAGCAGCTTAATGGGCCCACCGGGGGGGCTGGCAGATACGCAGTATTTT
.	TRBJ2-1	TRBV5-1	few	CASSLAGFGYNEQFF	TGCGCCAGCAGCTTGGCCGGGTTTGGATACAATGAGCAGTTCTTC
.	TRBJ1-1	TRBV5-5	once	CASSFWRQPGTEAFF	TGTGCCAGCAGCTTCTGGCGGCAGCCGGGAACTGAAGCTTTCTTT
.	TRBJ2-1	TRBV11-2	.	CASSLGGGSYNEQFF	TGTGCCAGCAGCTTAGGGGGCGGATCCTACAATGAGCAGTTCTTC
TRBD1	TRBJ2-7	TRBV25-1	.	CASSEYGGGQGGYEQYF	TGTGCCAGCAGTGAATATGGTGGTGGACAGGGGGGCTACGAGCAGTACTTC
.	TRBJ1-5	TRBV2	.	CASSESGFGNQPQHF	TGTGCCAGCAGTGAATCCGGGTTTGGGAATCAGCCCCAGCATTTT
.	TRBJ2-5	TRBV11-2	.	CASSLRGTQEETQYF	TGTGCCAGCAGCTTGCGAGGGACTCAAGAAGAGACCCAGTACTTC
.	TRBJ1-3	TRBV12-3/TRBV12-4	.	CASTAEGGNTIYF	TGTGCCAGCACCGCGGAGGGTGGAAACACCATATATTTT
.	TRBJ2-7	TRBV3-1/TRBV3-2	.	CASSQDVGTYNEQYF	TGTGCCAGCAGCCAAGATGTAGGGACATATAACGAGCAGTACTTC
.	TRBJ1-1	TRBV3-1/TRBV3-2	.	CASSLGGATTEAFF	TGTGCCAGCAGCCTGGGGGGGGCGACCACTGAAGCTTTCTTT
TRBD2	TRBJ2-3	TRBV6-5	.	CASSYMRLAGVDTQYF	TGTGCCAGCAGTTACATGCGGCTAGCGGGGGTGGATACGCAGTATTTT
.	TRBJ2-3	TRBV19	.	CASGTGPPGTDTQYF	TGTGCCAGTGGAACAGGCCCGCCTGGCACAGATACGCAGTATTTT
TRBD2	TRBJ2-5	TRBV30	.	CAWSVDSGGLQETQYF	TGTGCCTGGAGTGTAGATAGCGGGGGCCTACAAGAGACCCAGTACTTC
TRBD2	TRBJ2-7	TRBV7-9	.	CASSFGQLAGPPYEQYF	TGTGCCAGCAGCTTCGGACAGCTAGCGGGCCCGCCCTACGAGCAGTACTTC
.	TRBJ1-1	TRBV27	once	CASTDLGGLTEAFF	TGTGCCAGCACCGATTTGGGGGGTCTCACTGAAGCTTTCTTT
TRBD1	TRBJ1-2	TRBV5-1	.	CASSSETGGAVFGYTF	TGCGCCAGCAGCTCCGAGACAGGGGGCGCCGTGTTTGGCTACACCTTC
TRBD1	TRBJ1-2	TRBV5-6	.	CASSPQGVTGGRYYGYTF	TGTGCCAGCAGCCCCCAGGGGGTGACAGGGGGACGTTATTATGGCTACACCTTC
.	TRBJ1-1	TRBV9	.	CASSAGRQNTEAFF	TGTGCCAGCAGTGCGGGACGGCAGAACACTGAAGCTTTCTTT
TRBD2	TRBJ2-3	TRBV12-5	once	CASGSGLAGNTDTQYF	TGTGCTAGTGGTTCGGGACTAGCGGGAAACACAGATACGCAGTATTTT
.	TRBJ1-2	TRBV5-4	.	CASSRTVGVGYTF	TGTGCCAGCAGCCGGACAGTGGGGGTCGGCTACACCTTC
.	TRBJ1-1	TRBV27	.	CASSSIQENTEAFF	TGTGCCAGCAGTTCTATACAGGAGAACACTGAAGCTTTCTTT
TRBD1	TRBJ1-2	TRBV11-2	.	CASSHRGGGTQGAYGYTF	TGTGCCAGCAGCCACCGGGGCGGGGGGACACAGGGGGCGTATGGCTACACCTTC
TRBD2	TRBJ2-1	TRBV5-4	.	CASSFGLAVDNEQFF	TGTGCCAGCAGCTTCGGACTAGCGGTCGACAATGAGCAGTTCTTC
TRBD1	TRBJ1-5	TRBV28	.	CASSIIGTGPHQPQHF	TGTGCCAGCAGTATCATAGGGACAGGTCCCCATCAGCCCCAGCATTTT
.	TRBJ2-2	TRBV5-1	.	CASSLGGLPNTGELFF	TGCGCCAGCAGCTTGGGTGGGCTACCCAACACCGGGGAGCTGTTTTTT
.	TRBJ1-2	TRBV11-3	.	CARQRGRRGYTF	TGTGCCAGGCAGCGGGGGCGGCGAGGCTACACCTTC
.	TRBJ1-1	TRBV7-6	once	CASSPQGVGTEAFF	TGTGCCAGCAGCCCCCAAGGGGTTGGCACTGAAGCTTTCTTT
TRBD1	TRBJ2-2	TRBV19	.	CASSMDRFTGELFF	TGTGCCAGTAGTATGGACAGGTTCACCGGGGAGCTGTTTTTT
.	TRBJ2-6	TRBV5-1	.	CASSLDRAGANVLTF	TGCGCCAGCAGCTTGGACAGGGCCGGGGCCAACGTCCTGACTTTC
TRBD2	TRBJ2-3	TRBV19	.	CASSMLGSGGTDTQYF	TGTGCCAGTAGTATGTTGGGTAGCGGGGGTACAGATACGCAGTATTTT
TRBD1	TRBJ1-1	TRBV3-1/TRBV3-2	few	CASSHGTGVRWTEAFF	TGTGCCAGCAGCCACGGGACAGGGGTCCGTTGGACTGAAGCTTTCTTT
TRBD1	TRBJ1-2	TRBV6-4	.	CASSTPPQGGNYGYTF	TGTGCCAGCTCTACTCCCCCACAGGGGGGTAACTATGGCTACACCTTC
.	TRBJ2-5	TRBV28	.	CASSLQGRETQYF	TGTGCCAGCAGTTTACAGGGTCGAGAGACCCAGTACTTC
.	TRBJ2-5	TRBV5-1	.	CASSLGTQETQYF	TGCGCCAGCAGCCTCGGGACTCAAGAGACCCAGTACTTC
TRBD2	TRBJ2-3	TRBV3-1/TRBV3-2	once	CASSHRGGPDTQYF	TGTGCCAGCAGCCACCGGGGGGGCCCAGATACGCAGTATTTT
TRBD2	TRBJ2-1	TRBV7-9	.	CASSLAGTNLNEQFF	TGTGCCAGCAGCTTAGCCGGGACTAATCTCAATGAGCAGTTCTTC
TRBD2	TRBJ2-3	TRBV18	.	CASSKTSGSTDTQYF	TGTGCCAGCTCAAAGACTAGCGGGAGCACAGATACGCAGTATTTT
.	TRBJ1-6	TRBV20-1	.	CSASRGAPRNSPLHF	TGCAGTGCTAGTCGGGGGGCGCCCCGGAATTCACCCCTCCACTTT
TRBD2	TRBJ2-1	TRBV10-1	.	CASGLWTSESLFPNEQFF	TGCGCCAGCGGACTGTGGACTAGCGAGTCTTTATTCCCCAATGAGCAGTTCTTC
.	TRBJ1-1	TRBV19	.	CASSMEVGATEAFF	TGTGCCAGTAGTATGGAGGTGGGAGCCACTGAAGCTTTCTTT
TRBD1	TRBJ1-3	TRBV7-8	few	CASSPWTGYGNTIYF	TGTGCCAGCAGCCCCTGGACAGGGTATGGAAACACCATATATTTT
.	TRBJ1-1	TRBV6-5	.	CASSYGNVGGSAFF	TGTGCCAGCAGTTACGGCAATGTCGGGGGGAGCGCTTTCTTT